This passage covers 16 T cell receptor beta chains from one sample sequenced in a study of chemoradiotherapy in HPV16-positive cancers. Measured with immunoSEQ multiplex PCR; TCRdb has only the in-frame clones, and not every one. This repertoire shows 9,000 to 10,000 clones, approximately 84% found once; its top ten account for around 2.8%. Material: blood, obtained from a patient who underwent chemoradiotherapy. The receptor source for this set is a human donor with HPV-associated anogenital cancer.

The chain recombines TRBV7-2 with TRBJ1-1, with 7 bases identical to TRBD1. The CDR3 contains 12 residues. Trimming cost V 11 bases and J 3 bases; bases outside gene matches: 6. Germline V gene lookup returns CDR1 SGHTA and CDR2 FQGNSA. CDR3: CAEGASDTEAFF. The CDR3 nucleotides read TGTGCCGAGGGGGCGTCGGACACTGAAGCTTTCTTT.

This rearrangement joins TRBV29-1 to TRBJ1-1, with D possibly TRBD1 on 6 matching bases. V shed 7 bases and J shed 1 base, with 10 bases lying between them. The germline gives CDR1 SQVTM, CDR2 ANQGSEA. CDR3 size: 12 residues. CDR3 sequence: CSAGGGNTEAFF. CDR3 DNA: TGCAGCGCTGGAGGGGGGAACACTGAAGCTTTCTTT.

The genes are TRBV6-6 and TRBJ1-1; a possible D gene is TRBD1 (5 bases). This CDR3 spans 16 amino acids. With 4 bases removed from V and 0 bases from J, the gap between germline ends came to 15 bases. Germline CDR1 is MNHNY and CDR2 is SVGAGI (reference sequence). The CDR3 protein is CASSSYGGVMNTEAFF. Written as DNA, the CDR3 is TGTGCCAGCAGTTCCTATGGGGGAGTTATGAACACTGAAGCTTTCTTT.

This clone was picked up a small number of times. One end of the junction varies from germline; a read error may be responsible. The chain couples TRBV5-1 to TRBJ2-5; TRBD2 might be the D (7 bases). CDR1 and CDR2 from the germline V gene are SGHRS and YFSETQ. The CDR3 runs 15 residues. The CDR3 region has the DNA TGCGCCAGCAGATTGGGGGGGCCTTCACAAGAGACCCAGTACTTC. Translated, it gives CASRLGGPSQETQYF.

This chain uses TRBV9 with TRBJ1-2; 7 positions agree with TRBD1. The germline V gene encodes CDR1 SGDLS and CDR2 YYNGEE. The CDR3 totals 12 residues. Trimming took 7 bases from V and 2 from J; bases not matched to a gene: 2. CDR3 sequence: CASVGQNYGYTF. CDR3 nucleotides: TGTGCCAGCGTGGGACAGAACTATGGCTACACCTTC.

The J gene is TRBJ1-1, the V gene TRBV29-1; no clear D. The CDR3 totals 13 residues. The germline V gene has CDR1 SQVTM and CDR2 ANQGSEA. V dropped 4 bases and J dropped 2 bases, with 11 bases sitting between them. The CDR3, as DNA: TGCAGCGTTGGGATCACGGCAAACACTGAAGCTTTCTTT. Residues: CSVGITANTEAFF.

This rearrangement joins TRBV5-6 to TRBJ1-3; D is undetermined. The length of the CDR3 is 14 residues. Germline loops: CDR1 SGHDT, CDR2 YYEEEE. With 4 bases removed from V and 0 bases from J, the gap between germline ends came to 8 bases. The CDR3 is CASSHSYSGNTIYF. The CDR3 DNA is TGTGCCAGCAGCCATAGTTACTCTGGAAACACCATATATTTT.

The rearrangement uses TRBV18 and TRBJ2-4; D may be TRBD2 (5 bases). Germline V lookup: CDR1 KGHSH, CDR2 LQKENI. V was shortened by 0 bases and J by 0 bases, with 15 bases between the two germline ends. CDR3 length equals 18 residues. CDR3: CASSPPITRDLAKNIQYF. In DNA form, the CDR3 reads TGTGCCAGCTCACCACCGATCACCCGGGATTTAGCCAAAAACATTCAGTACTTC.

V usage is TRBV27 and J usage is TRBJ1-2; 10 bases agree with TRBD1. The CDR3 length is 14 residues. With 6 bases clipped from V and 8 bases from J, the junction kept 9 bases outside the gene matches. Germline V gene sequence: CDR1 MNHEY, CDR2 SMNVEV (reference sequence). CDR3 in amino acids: CASREGQGLNGYTF. CDR3 DNA: TGTGCCAGCAGGGAGGGACAGGGGTTAAACGGCTACACCTTC.

The V call is TRBV19, the J call TRBJ1-1; 9 bases align to TRBD1. Looked up from germline, CDR1 is LNHDA and CDR2 is SQIVND (reference sequence). CDR3 size: 14 residues. With V trimmed by 5 bases and J by 6 bases, 7 bases remained unmatched. The CDR3 spells CASSFGQGPSEAFF. CDR3 DNA: TGTGCCAGTAGTTTTGGACAGGGGCCTTCTGAAGCTTTCTTT.

The chain couples TRBV10-3 to TRBJ2-3; D is undetermined. With 4 bases removed from V and 0 bases from J, the gap between germline ends came to 11 bases. The CDR3 has 15 amino acids. Germline V lookup: CDR1 ENHRY, CDR2 SYGVKD. CDR3 sequence (DNA): TGTGCCATCAGTGCCCGTCCTTCTAGCACAGATACGCAGTATTTT. Encoded protein: CAISARPSSTDTQYF.

The V and J genes are TRBV7-9 and TRBJ1-1; tentatively, D is TRBD1 (5 bases). Germline values: CDR1 SEHNR, CDR2 FQNEAQ (reference sequence). This CDR3 contains 14 residues. Trimming left V 6 bases short and J 0 bases short, with 11 bases between. The CDR3 here is CASRPGAVNTEAFF. The CDR3 DNA reads as TGTGCCAGCAGACCTGGGGCGGTGAACACTGAAGCTTTCTTT.

As regards this clone: Additional DNA sequences in this sample encode the identical CDR3. This rearrangement joins TRBV18 to TRBJ2-5; D possibly uses TRBD1 or TRBD2 (5 bases each). Germline V CDR1 and CDR2: KGHSH, LQKENI. The CDR3 runs 13 residues. V lost 6 bases and J 2 bases, leaving 10 bases between the germline ends. The CDR3: CASSPGGQETQYF. CDR3 in DNA: TGTGCCAGCTCCCCTGGGGGTCAAGAGACCCAGTACTTC. The variable domain in full, completed from reference TRBV18 and TRBJ2-5, reads NAGVMQNPRHLVRRRGQEARLRCSPMKGHSHVYWYRQLPEEGLKFMVYLQKENIIDESGMPKERFSAEFPKEGPSILRIQQVVRGDSAAYFCASSPGGQETQYFGPGTRLLVL.

The chain is built from TRBV25-1 and TRBJ1-5; D uncertain. The CDR3 consists of 17 residues. Between the trimmed V and J ends, which lost 4 bases and 0 bases, there was a span of 16 bases. From germline, CDR1 is MGHDK and CDR2 SYGVNS. The CDR3 coding sequence is TGTGCCAGCAGTGCCGGCAGGCCATACTATAGCAATCAGCCCCAGCATTTT. This codes for CASSAGRPYYSNQPQHF.

The rearrangement joins TRBV7-6 to TRBJ2-1; perhaps TRBD1 as D (6 bases). The CDR3 covers 13 residues. V lost 3 bases and J lost 4, with 7 bases in between. In germline, CDR1 is SGHVS, CDR2 FNYEAQ. The CDR3 nucleotides read TGTGCCAGCAGCTTCGGACAGTACAATGAGCAGTTCTTC. Encoded protein: CASSFGQYNEQFF.

The V and J genes are TRBV4-3 and TRBJ1-6; 9 bases match TRBD1. Looked up from germline, CDR1 is LGHNA and CDR2 is YSLEER. The CDR3 runs to 14 residues. V shed 3 bases and J 8 bases; nucleotides not matched to a gene: 2. The CDR3 nucleotides are TGCGCCAGCAGCCACACAGGGGGCGATTCACCCCTCCACTTT. It is translated as CASSHTGGDSPLHF.